This TCR beta chain came from a study of cytomegalovirus exposure and HLA in healthy donors. This CDR3 spans 12 amino acids. The germline V gene encodes CDR1 SQVTM and CDR2 ANQGSEA. Trimming cost V 6 bases and J 6 bases; bases outside gene matches: 3. Data came from immunoSEQ multiplex PCR; TCRdb stores just in-frame clones and leaves some out. This table holds about 60,000 clones, around nine tenths found once. Among the roughly 120 subjects of the validation cohort, separate from the approximately 700-subject first cohort, were the donors. This clone was seen a single time. The clonotype originates from a man between 18 and 29 years old in good health and CMV-seronegative. The rearrangement links TRBV29-1 to TRBJ2-1, with 9 positions matching TRBD1. Specimen: PBMCs. In nucleotides, the CDR3 is TGCAGCGTGGACAGGGGAGCCAATGAGCAGTTCTTC. Translation gives CSVDRGANEQFF.